This T cell receptor (beta chain) emerged from a study of blood T cell repertoires in COVID-19. Whole-study context: PBMCs, B-cell-depleted T cells, or T cells were the source of the cDNA or gDNA that made up the material.

Using immunoSEQ multiplex PCR, the repertoire was profiled, and TCRdb retains in-frame clones only, with some absent. Among about 220,000 clones listed, approximately 86% were seen once. This CDR3 contains 14 residues. V lost 7 bases to trimming and J lost 4 bases, with 16 bases between them. Germline V gene data show CDR1 as SNHLY and CDR2 as FYNNEI. Clinical history reported by participants formed the basis on which cohorts were assigned. Sequencing used PBMCs or T cells enriched from blood (not recorded which). V and J are TRBV2 and TRBJ1-2; D is possibly TRBD1 (5 bases). The receptor was isolated from a woman aged 45-65 years with acute COVID-19. The CDR3 here is CASTWGRGSYGYTF. The CDR3 DNA sequence: TGTGCCAGCACATGGGGGAGGGGTTCCTATGGCTACACCTTC.